This passage covers 8 T cell receptor beta chains from one sample sequenced in a study of identical twins. MiXCR, applied by TCRdb to the 5' RACE reads, yields one record per CDR3 protein. The sample lists about 810,000 distinct CDR3 sequences; 9% to 15% were seen once. The sample also formed part of further work on yellow fever vaccine responses in identical twins.

Sequenced input: PBMCs. These receptors were taken from a woman aged 18-29 years in good health.

The rearrangement links TRBV20-1 to TRBJ1-5; D is ambiguous. Trimming cost V 0 bases and J 2 bases, with 5 bases left between them. The CDR3 is made up of 13 amino acids. Looked up from germline, CDR1 is DFQATT and CDR2 is SNEGSKA (reference sequence). This chain's CDR3 is CSARELGNQPQHF. The CDR3 DNA follows: TGCAGTGCTAGAGAATTAGGCAATCAGCCCCAGCATTTT.

This clonotype has a handful of counts. The gene calls are TRBV4-1 and TRBJ2-5, with 9 positions matching TRBD1. J was trimmed by 5 bases and V by 1 base; bases with no gene match: 11. CDR1 is MGHRA, CDR2 YSYEKL, per germline. The CDR3 runs 17 residues. The CDR3 sequence: CASSQAGDRVYRETQYF. The CDR3 DNA sequence: TGCGCCAGCAGCCAAGCGGGGGACAGGGTTTACAGGGAGACCCAGTACTTC.

The V call is TRBV9, the J call TRBJ1-6, with 11 nucleotides matching TRBD1. CDR1 and CDR2 from the germline V gene are SGDLS and YYNGEE. The CDR3 covers 14 residues. The J segment lost 9 bases and the V segment lost 4 bases, leaving 3 bases of the junction unmatched. CDR3: CASSPDRGPSPLHF. The CDR3 DNA reads as TGTGCCAGCAGCCCGGACAGGGGGCCTTCACCCCTCCACTTT.

Concerning this clonotype: The junction shows a germline mismatch at one end, possibly a read error. J is TRBJ1-6 and V is TRBV3-1, with D possibly matching TRBD1 (6 bases). Germline lookup yields CDR1 LGHDT and CDR2 YNNKEL (reference sequence). This CDR3 contains 11 residues. The CDR3 coding sequence is TGTGCCAGCAGCCACGGGGGGCCCCCCCACTTT. Amino acids: CASSHGGPPHF. The whole variable domain, remainder taken from reference TRBV3-1 and TRBJ1-6, is DTAVSQTPKYLVTQMGNDKSIKCEQNLGHDTMYWYKQDSKKFLKIMFSYNNKELIINETVPNRFSPKSPDKAHLNLHINSLELGDSAVYFCASSHGGPPHFGNGTRLTVT.

This clonotype has just a few counts. This rearrangement joins TRBV3-1 to TRBJ1-5; D gene uncertain. The CDR3 is 14 residues long. Germline CDR1 is LGHDT and CDR2 is YNNKEL (reference sequence). V shed 0 bases and J shed 7 bases, with 10 bases lying between them. The CDR3 DNA follows: TGTGCCAGCAGCCAAGACAACTCCGGGCAGCCCCAGCATTTT. It specifies CASSQDNSGQPQHF. Drawing the rest from reference TRBV3-1 and TRBJ1-5, the complete variable domain is DTAVSQTPKYLVTQMGNDKSIKCEQNLGHDTMYWYKQDSKKFLKIMFSYNNKELIINETVPNRFSPKSPDKAHLNLHINSLELGDSAVYFCASSQDNSGQPQHFGDGTRLSIL.

This clonotype was picked up a small number of times. The V call is TRBV9, the J call TRBJ2-2; the D is unclear. V shed 4 bases and J shed 1 base, with 14 bases lying between them. Germline V gene sequence: CDR1 SGDLS, CDR2 YYNGEE. The CDR3 has 16 amino acids. The CDR3: CASSSGGTLNTGELFF. CDR3 nucleotide sequence: TGTGCCAGCAGCTCCGGTGGAACTTTGAACACCGGGGAGCTGTTTTTT.

The chain carries TRBV28 and TRBJ1-4; D remains ambiguous. Germline CDR1 reads MDHEN; CDR2 reads SYDVKM. The CDR3 is made up of 12 amino acids. The germline V and J ends were trimmed by 3 bases and 8 bases, with 7 bases remaining between them. The CDR3 DNA is TGTGCCAGCAGTTTGATTGGGGAAAAACTGTTTTTT. Its protein product is CASSLIGEKLFF.

The table lists this clonotype with a few counts. The V gene is TRBV4-1, the J gene TRBJ2-1, with 15 bases matching TRBD2. Germline lookup yields CDR1 MGHRA and CDR2 YSYEKL. V was pared by 4 bases and J by 9 bases, with 7 bases of the junction left unmatched. This CDR3 is 16 amino acids long. The CDR3 is CASSPWGLAGGGEQFF. DNA of the CDR3: TGCGCCAGCAGCCCCTGGGGACTAGCGGGAGGAGGTGAGCAGTTCTTC.